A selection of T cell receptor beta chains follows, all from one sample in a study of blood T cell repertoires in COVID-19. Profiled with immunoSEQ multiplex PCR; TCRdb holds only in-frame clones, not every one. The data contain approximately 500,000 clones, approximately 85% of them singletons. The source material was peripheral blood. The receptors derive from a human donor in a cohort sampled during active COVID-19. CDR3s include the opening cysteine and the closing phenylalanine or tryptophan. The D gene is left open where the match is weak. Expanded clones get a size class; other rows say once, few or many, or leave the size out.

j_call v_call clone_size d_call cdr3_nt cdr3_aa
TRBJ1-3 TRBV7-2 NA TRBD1 TGTGCCAGCAGCTTCCAGGGGGCGGATGGAAACACCATATATTTT CASSFQGADGNTIYF
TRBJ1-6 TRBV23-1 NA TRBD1 TGCGCCAGCAGTCAATCGGGCAGACAGGGGTTTCAGTATAATTCACCCCTCCACTTT CASSQSGRQGFQYNSPLHF
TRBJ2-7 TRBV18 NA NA TGTGCCAGCTCACGTGATCCACAGACCTACGAGCAGTACTTC CASSRDPQTYEQYF
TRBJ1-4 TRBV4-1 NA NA TGCGCCAGCAGCCAAGATCAGGGGATAGGAGAAAAACTGTTTTTT CASSQDQGIGEKLFF
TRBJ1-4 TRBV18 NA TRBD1 TGTGCCAGCTCACCAGGGCCAGGGGGTCGTGAAAAACTGTTTTTT CASSPGPGGREKLFF
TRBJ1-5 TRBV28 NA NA TGTGCCAGCAAAGGTATGGGGCCGAACAATCAGCCCCAGCATTTT CASKGMGPNNQPQHF
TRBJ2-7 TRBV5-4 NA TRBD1 TGTGCCAGCAGCTTAAGACAGGGTTCGACCTACGAGCAGTACTTC CASSLRQGSTYEQYF
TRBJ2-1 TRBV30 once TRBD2 TGTGCCTGGAGTGCGGGACTAGCGGGACACAATGAGCAGTTCTTC CAWSAGLAGHNEQFF
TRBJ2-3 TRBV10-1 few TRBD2 TGCGCCAGCAGTGAAAGCGGGAGTATCACAGATACGCAGTATTTT CASSESGSITDTQYF
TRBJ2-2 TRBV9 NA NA TGTGCCAGCAGCCTGGGGCCGGGAGACACCGGGGAGCTGTTTTTT CASSLGPGDTGELFF
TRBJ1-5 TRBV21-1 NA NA TGTGCCAGCAGCAAAGGGACAGAATATAATCAGCCCCAGCATTTT CASSKGTEYNQPQHF
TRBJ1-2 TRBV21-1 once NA TGTGCCAGCAGCAACCCAGGGGACTATGGCTACACCTTC CASSNPGDYGYTF
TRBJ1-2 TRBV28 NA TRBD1 TGTGCCAGCAGTTTATCGACGGGACAGTTCTTTGGGACGGGTGGCTACACCTTC CASSLSTGQFFGTGGYTF
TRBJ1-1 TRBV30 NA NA TGTGCCTGGAGTCCCGGACAGAACACTGAAGCTTTCTTT CAWSPGQNTEAFF
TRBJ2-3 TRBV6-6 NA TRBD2 TGTGCCAGCCGGGCGGGAGGCCGTACAGATACGCAGTATTTT CASRAGGRTDTQYF